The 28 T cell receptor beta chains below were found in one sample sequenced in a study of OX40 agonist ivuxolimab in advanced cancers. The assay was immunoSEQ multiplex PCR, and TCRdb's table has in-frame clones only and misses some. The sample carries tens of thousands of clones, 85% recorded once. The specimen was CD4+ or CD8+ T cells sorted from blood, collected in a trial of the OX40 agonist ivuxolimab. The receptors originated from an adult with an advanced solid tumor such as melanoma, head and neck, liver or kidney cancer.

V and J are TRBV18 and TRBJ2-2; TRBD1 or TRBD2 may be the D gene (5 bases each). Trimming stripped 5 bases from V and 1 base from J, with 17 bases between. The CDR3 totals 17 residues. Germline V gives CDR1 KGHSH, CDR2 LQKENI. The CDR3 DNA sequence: TGTGCCAGCTCAGGCCTGCCCGGGACCTTGAACACCGGGGAGCTGTTTTTT. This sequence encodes CASSGLPGTLNTGELFF.

The CDR3 is CAWSRGQAFSYEQYF. The CDR3 region has the DNA TGTGCCTGGAGTAGAGGACAAGCCTTCTCCTACGAGCAGTACTTC. This chain links TRBV30 with TRBJ2-7; tentatively, D is TRBD1 (5 bases). Trimming took off 2 bases at V and 0 bases at J, with 14 bases between the two ends. CDR3 length equals 15 residues. Germline CDR1 GTSNPN, CDR2 SVGIG (reference sequence).

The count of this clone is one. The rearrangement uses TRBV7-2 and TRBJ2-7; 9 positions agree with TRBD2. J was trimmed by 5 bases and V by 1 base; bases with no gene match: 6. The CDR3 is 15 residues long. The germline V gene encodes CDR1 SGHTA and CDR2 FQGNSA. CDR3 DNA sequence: TGTGCCAGCAGCTTAGTCTTTGCGGGAGGGAACGAGCAGTACTTC. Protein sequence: CASSLVFAGGNEQYF.

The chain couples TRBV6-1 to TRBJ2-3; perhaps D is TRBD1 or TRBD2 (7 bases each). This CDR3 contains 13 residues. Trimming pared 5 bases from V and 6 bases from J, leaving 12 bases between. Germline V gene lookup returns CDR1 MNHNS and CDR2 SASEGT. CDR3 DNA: TGTGCCAGCAGTCCCAGGGGGGGGGATACGCAGTATTTT. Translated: CASSPRGGDTQYF.

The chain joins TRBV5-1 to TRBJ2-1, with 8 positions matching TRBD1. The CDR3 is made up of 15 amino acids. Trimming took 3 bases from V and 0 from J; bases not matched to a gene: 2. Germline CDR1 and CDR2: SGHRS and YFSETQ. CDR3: CASSSTGGSYNEQFF. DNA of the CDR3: TGCGCCAGCAGCTCTACAGGGGGCTCCTACAATGAGCAGTTCTTC. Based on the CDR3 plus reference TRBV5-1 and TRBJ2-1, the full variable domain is KAGVTQTPRYLIKTRGQQVTLSCSPISGHRSVSWYQQTPGQGLQFLFEYFSETQRNKGNFPGRFSGRQFSNSRSEMNVSTLELGDSALYLCASSSTGGSYNEQFFGPGTRLTVL.

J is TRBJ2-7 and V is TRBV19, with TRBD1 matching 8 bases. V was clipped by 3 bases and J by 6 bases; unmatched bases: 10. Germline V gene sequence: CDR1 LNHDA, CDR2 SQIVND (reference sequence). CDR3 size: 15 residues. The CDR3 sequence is CASSISSGGLVEQYF. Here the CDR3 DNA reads TGTGCCAGTAGTATCAGCTCAGGGGGCCTGGTCGAGCAGTACTTC.

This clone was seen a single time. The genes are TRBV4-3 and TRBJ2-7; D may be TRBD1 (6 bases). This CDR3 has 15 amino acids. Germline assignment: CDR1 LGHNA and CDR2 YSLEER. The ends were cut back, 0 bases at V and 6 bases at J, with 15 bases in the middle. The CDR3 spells CASSQDPTGYAEQYF. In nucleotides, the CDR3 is TGCGCCAGCAGCCAAGATCCCACAGGGTATGCCGAGCAGTACTTC.

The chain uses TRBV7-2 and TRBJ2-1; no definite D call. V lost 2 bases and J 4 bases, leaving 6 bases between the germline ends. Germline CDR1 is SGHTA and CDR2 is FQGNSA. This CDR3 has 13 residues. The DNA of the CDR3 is TGTGCCAGCAGCTTAACGGGTTACAATGAGCAGTTCTTC. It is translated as CASSLTGYNEQFF.

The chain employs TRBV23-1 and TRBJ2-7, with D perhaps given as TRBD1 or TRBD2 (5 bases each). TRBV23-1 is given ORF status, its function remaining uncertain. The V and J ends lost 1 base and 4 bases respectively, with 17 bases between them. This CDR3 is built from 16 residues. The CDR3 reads CASSQFYRDPVYEQYF. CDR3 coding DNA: TGCGCCAGCAGTCAATTTTACCGGGACCCCGTTTACGAGCAGTACTTC.

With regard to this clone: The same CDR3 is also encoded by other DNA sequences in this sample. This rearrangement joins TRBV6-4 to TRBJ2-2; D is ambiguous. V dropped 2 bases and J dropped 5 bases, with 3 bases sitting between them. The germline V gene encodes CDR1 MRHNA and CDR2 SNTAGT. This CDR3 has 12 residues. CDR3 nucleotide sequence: TGTGCCAGCAGTGACGGAACCGGGGAGCTGTTTTTT. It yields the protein CASSDGTGELFF.

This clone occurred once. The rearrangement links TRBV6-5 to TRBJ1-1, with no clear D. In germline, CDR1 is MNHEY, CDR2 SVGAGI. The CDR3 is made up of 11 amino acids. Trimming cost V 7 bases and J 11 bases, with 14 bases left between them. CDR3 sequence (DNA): TGTGCCAGCAACACTCCTACGGGCGCTTTCTTT. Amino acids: CASNTPTGAFF.

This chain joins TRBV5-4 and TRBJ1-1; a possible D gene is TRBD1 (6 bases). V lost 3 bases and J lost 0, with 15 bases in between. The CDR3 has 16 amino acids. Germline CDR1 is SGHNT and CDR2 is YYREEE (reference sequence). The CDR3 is CASSSGLDRLNTEAFF. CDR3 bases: TGTGCCAGCAGCTCAGGACTGGACAGACTGAACACTGAAGCTTTCTTT.

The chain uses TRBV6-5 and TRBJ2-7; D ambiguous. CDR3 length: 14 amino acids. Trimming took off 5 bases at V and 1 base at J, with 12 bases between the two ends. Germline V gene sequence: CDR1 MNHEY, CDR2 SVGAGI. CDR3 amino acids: CASSVQYGSYEQYF. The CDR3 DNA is TGTGCCAGCAGTGTACAGTACGGATCCTACGAGCAGTACTTC.

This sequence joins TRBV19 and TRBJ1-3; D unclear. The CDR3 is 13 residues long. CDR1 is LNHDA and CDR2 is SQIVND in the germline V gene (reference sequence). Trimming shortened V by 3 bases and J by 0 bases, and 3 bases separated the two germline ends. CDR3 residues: CASSMSSGNTIYF. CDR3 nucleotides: TGTGCCAGTAGTATGAGCTCTGGAAACACCATATATTTT. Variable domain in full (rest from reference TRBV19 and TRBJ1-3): DGGITQSPKYLFRKEGQNVTLSCEQNLNHDAMYWYRQDPGQGLRLIYYSQIVNDFQKGDIAEGYSVSREKKESFPLTVTSAQKNPTAFYLCASSMSSGNTIYFGEGSWLTVV.

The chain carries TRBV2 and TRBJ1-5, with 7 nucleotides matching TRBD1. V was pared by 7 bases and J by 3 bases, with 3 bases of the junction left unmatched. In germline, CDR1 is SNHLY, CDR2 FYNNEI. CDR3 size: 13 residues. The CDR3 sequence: CASTRGPNQPQHF. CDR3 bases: TGTGCCAGCACTAGGGGGCCCAATCAGCCCCAGCATTTT.

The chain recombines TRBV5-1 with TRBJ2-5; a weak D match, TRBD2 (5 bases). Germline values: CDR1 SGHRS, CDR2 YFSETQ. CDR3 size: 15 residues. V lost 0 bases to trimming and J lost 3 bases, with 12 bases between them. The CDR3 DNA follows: TGCGCCAGCAGCTTGGGTGCCCGGGGTGAAGAGACCCAGTACTTC. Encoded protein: CASSLGARGEETQYF.

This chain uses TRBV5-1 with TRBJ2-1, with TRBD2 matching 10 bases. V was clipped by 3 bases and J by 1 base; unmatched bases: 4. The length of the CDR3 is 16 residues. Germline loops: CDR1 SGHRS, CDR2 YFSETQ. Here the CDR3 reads CASSWASGGSYNEQFF. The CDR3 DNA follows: TGCGCCAGCAGCTGGGCTAGCGGGGGATCCTACAATGAGCAGTTCTTC.

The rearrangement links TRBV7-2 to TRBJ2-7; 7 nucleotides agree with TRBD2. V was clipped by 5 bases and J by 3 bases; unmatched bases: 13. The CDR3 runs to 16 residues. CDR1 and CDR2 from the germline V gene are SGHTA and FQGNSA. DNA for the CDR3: TGTGCCAGCAGCACCGCTCTGGCGGGAGCCCTCTACGAGCAGTACTTC. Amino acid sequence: CASSTALAGALYEQYF.

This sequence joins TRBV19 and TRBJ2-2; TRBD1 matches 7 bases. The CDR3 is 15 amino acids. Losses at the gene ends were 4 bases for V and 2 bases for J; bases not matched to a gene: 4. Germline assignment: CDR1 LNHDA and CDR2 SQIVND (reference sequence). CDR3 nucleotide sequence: TGTGCCAGTAGTACCGGACAGGCAAACACCGGGGAGCTGTTTTTT. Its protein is CASSTGQANTGELFF.

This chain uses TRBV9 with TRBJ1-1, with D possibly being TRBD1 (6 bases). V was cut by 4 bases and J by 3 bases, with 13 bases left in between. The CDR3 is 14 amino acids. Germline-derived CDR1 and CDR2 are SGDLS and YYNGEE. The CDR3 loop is CASSTRRGDTEAFF. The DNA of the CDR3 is TGTGCCAGCAGCACCCGCAGGGGAGACACTGAAGCTTTCTTT. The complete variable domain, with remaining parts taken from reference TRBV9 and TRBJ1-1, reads DSGVTQTPKHLITATGQRVTLRCSPRSGDLSVYWYQQSLDQGLQFLIQYYNGEERAKGNILERFSAQQFPDLHSELNLSSLELGDSALYFCASSTRRGDTEAFFGQGTRLTVV.

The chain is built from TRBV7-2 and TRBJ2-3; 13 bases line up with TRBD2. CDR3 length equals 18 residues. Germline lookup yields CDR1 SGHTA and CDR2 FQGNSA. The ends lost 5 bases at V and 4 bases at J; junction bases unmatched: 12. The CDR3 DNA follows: TGTGCCAGCAGCCGGGGGGAGACTAGCGGGAGGATGGCAGATACGCAGTATTTT. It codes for CASSRGETSGRMADTQYF.

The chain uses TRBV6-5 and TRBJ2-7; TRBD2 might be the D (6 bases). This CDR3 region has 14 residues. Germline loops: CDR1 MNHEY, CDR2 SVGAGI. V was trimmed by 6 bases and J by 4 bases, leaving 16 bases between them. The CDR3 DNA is TGTGCCAGCAGCCCACTAGCCCGGGAATACGAGCAGTACTTC. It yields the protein CASSPLAREYEQYF.

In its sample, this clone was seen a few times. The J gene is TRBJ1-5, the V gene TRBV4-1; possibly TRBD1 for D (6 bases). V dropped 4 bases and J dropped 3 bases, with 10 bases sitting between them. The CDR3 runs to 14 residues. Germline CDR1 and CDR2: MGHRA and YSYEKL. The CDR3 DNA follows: TGCGCCAGCAGCCCTACAGGGTACAATCAGCCCCAGCATTTT. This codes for CASSPTGYNQPQHF.

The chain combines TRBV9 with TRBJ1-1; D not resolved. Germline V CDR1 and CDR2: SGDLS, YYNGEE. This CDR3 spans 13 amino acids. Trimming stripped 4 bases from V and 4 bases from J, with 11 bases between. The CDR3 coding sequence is TGTGCCAGCAGCTCTCTTAAGTCCACTGAAGCTTTCTTT. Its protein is CASSSLKSTEAFF.

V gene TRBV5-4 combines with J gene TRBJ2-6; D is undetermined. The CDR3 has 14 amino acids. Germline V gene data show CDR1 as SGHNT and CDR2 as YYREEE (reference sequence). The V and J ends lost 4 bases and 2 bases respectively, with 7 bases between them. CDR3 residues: CASSAQAGANVLTF. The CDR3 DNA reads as TGTGCCAGCAGCGCGCAGGCTGGGGCCAACGTCCTGACTTTC.

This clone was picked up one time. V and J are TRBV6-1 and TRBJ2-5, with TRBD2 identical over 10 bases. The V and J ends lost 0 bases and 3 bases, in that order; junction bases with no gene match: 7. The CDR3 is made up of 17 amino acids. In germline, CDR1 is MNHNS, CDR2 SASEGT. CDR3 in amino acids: CASSEAWLAGAKETQYF. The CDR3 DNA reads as TGTGCCAGCAGTGAAGCGTGGCTAGCGGGAGCTAAAGAGACCCAGTACTTC.

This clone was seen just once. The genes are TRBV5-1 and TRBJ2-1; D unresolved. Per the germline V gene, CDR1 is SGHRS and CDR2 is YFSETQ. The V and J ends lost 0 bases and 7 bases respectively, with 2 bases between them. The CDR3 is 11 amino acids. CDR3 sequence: CASSLENEQFF. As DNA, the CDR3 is TGCGCCAGCAGCTTGGAAAATGAGCAGTTCTTC.

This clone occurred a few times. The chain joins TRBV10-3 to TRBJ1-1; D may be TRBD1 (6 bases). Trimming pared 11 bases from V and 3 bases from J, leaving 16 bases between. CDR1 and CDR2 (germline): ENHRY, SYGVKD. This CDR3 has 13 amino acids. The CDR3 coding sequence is TGTGCCGCCACGGGAAGGGGGGACACTGAAGCTTTCTTT. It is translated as CAATGRGDTEAFF.